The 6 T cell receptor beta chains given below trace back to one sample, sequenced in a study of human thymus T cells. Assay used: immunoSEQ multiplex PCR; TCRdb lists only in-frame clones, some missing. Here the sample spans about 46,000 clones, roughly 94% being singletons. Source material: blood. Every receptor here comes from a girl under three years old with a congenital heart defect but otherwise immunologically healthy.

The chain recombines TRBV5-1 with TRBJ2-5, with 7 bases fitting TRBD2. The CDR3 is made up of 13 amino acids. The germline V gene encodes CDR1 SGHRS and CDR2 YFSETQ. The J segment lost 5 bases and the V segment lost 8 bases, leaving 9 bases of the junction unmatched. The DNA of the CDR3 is TGCGCCAGTTCTCGGGGGGTTGGCGAGACCCAGTACTTC. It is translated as CASSRGVGETQYF.

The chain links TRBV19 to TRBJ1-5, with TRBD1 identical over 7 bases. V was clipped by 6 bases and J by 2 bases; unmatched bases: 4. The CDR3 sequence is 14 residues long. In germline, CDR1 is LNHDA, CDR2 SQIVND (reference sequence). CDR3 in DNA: TGTGCCAGTAGCCTCGACAGGGGCAATCAGCCCCAGCATTTT. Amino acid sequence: CASSLDRGNQPQHF.

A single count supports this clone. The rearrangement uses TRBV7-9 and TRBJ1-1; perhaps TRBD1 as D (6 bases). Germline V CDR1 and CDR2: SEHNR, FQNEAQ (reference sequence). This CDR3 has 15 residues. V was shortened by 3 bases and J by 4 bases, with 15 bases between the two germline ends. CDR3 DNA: TGTGCCAGCAGCTTCCGACAGGCGGCATCCACTGAAGCTTTCTTT. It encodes CASSFRQAASTEAFF.

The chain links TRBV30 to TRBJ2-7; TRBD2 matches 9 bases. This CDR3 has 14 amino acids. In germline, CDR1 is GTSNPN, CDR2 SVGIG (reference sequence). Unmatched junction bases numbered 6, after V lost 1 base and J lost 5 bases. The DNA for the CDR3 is TGTGCCTGGAGTGAAGGTAGCGGGAGTGACGAGCAGTACTTC. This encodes CAWSEGSGSDEQYF.

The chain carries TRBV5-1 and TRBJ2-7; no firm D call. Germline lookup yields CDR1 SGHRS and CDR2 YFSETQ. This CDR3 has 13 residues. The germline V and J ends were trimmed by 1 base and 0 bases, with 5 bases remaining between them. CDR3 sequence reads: CASSLRSSYEQYF. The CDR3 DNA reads TGCGCCAGCAGCTTGAGGAGCTCCTACGAGCAGTACTTC.

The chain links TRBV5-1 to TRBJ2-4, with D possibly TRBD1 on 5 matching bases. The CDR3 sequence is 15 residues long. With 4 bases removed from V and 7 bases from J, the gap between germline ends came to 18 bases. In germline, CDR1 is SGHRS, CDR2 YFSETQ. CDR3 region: CASSPGFGAGNIQYF. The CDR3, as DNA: TGCGCCAGCAGCCCTGGGTTTGGTGCAGGGAACATTCAGTACTTC.